The next 31 T cell receptor beta chains were all read from a single sample in a study of cytomegalovirus exposure and HLA in healthy donors. The method was immunoSEQ multiplex PCR; TCRdb's version includes in-frame clones alone and lacks a portion of them. The table includes around 300,000 clones, around 90% detected once. Sequencing input: PBMCs. The source of these receptors is a woman aged 25 to 39 in good health and CMV-seropositive.

This clone appeared a few times. J is TRBJ1-2 and V is TRBV9; 8 bases agree with TRBD1. V lost 3 bases and J lost 3; bases outside the gene matches: 1. The germline V gene encodes CDR1 SGDLS and CDR2 YYNGEE. The CDR3 covers 13 residues. CDR3 DNA: TGTGCCAGCAGCGCGGGACAGGACTATGGCTACACCTTC. Translation gives CASSAGQDYGYTF.

The gene calls are TRBV19 and TRBJ2-3, with 7 bases aligning to TRBD1. V shed 5 bases, J shed 1 base, and the junction held 9 bases outside the gene matches. Germline loops: CDR1 LNHDA, CDR2 SQIVND (reference sequence). The CDR3 is made up of 16 amino acids. CDR3 coding DNA: TGTGCCAGTAGTCCCCGGCAGGGGGTGGGCACAGATACGCAGTATTTT. Protein product: CASSPRQGVGTDTQYF.

The V and J genes are TRBV6-5 and TRBJ2-1; maybe TRBD2 (6 bases). The CDR3 loop spans 15 amino acids. V gave up 2 bases and J gave up 6 bases, with 14 bases separating them. Germline V gene data show CDR1 as MNHEY and CDR2 as SVGAGI. The DNA of the CDR3 is TGTGCCAGCAGTTACATGGCGCGGGGAGTCAATGAGCAGTTCTTC. This translates into CASSYMARGVNEQFF.

The CDR3 DNA is TGTGCCAGCAGCGCATTAGGGTACGCTGGGGCCAACGTCCTGACTTTC. This sequence encodes CASSALGYAGANVLTF. The V call is TRBV9, the J call TRBJ2-6; no clear D. V was cut by 3 bases and J by 2 bases, with 12 bases left in between. CDR1 is SGDLS, CDR2 YYNGEE, per germline. This CDR3 spans 16 amino acids.

The genes are TRBV6-5 and TRBJ2-5; D gene ambiguous. Trimming cost V 7 bases and J 1 base, with 7 bases left between them. This CDR3 spans 12 amino acids. Germline values: CDR1 MNHEY, CDR2 SVGAGI. The CDR3 DNA sequence: TGTGCCAGCAACGACCCCCAAGAGACCCAGTACTTC. As protein: CASNDPQETQYF.

CDR3 sequence reads: CASSLFGGYEKLFF. The CDR3 DNA reads TGTGCCAGCAGCTTGTTCGGGGGCTATGAAAAACTGTTTTTT. The V call is TRBV5-6, the J call TRBJ1-4, with D possibly TRBD1 on 6 matching bases. The CDR3 loop spans 14 amino acids. Germline V gives CDR1 SGHDT, CDR2 YYEEEE. Trimming removed 1 base from V and 6 bases from J, with 10 bases in between.

The rearrangement links TRBV7-9 to TRBJ2-7; unclear D gene. Germline CDR1 and CDR2: SEHNR and FQNEAQ (reference sequence). This CDR3 contains 11 residues. V lost 6 bases to trimming and J lost 4 bases, with 7 bases between them. This CDR3 is CASSPEYEQYF. In nucleotides, the CDR3 is TGTGCCAGCAGTCCAGAGTACGAGCAGTACTTC. The full variable domain, in which reference TRBV7-9 and TRBJ2-7 provide the parts outside the CDR3, is DTGVSQNPRHKITKRGQNVTFRCDPISEHNRLYWYRQTLGQGPEFLTYFQNEAQLEKSRLLSDRFSAERPKGSFSTLEIQRTEQGDSAMYLCASSPEYEQYFGPGTRLTVT.

This chain uses TRBV29-1 with TRBJ1-2; tentatively, D is TRBD1 (5 bases). The V end was cut by 6 bases, the J end by 4 bases, with 24 bases between. The germline V gene has CDR1 SQVTM and CDR2 ANQGSEA. This CDR3 is 16 amino acids long. CDR3 sequence: CSVATGTTRAPYGYTF. In nucleotides, the CDR3 is TGCAGCGTCGCCACCGGGACCACAAGGGCCCCCTATGGCTACACCTTC.

The chain has TRBV27 and TRBJ2-7; 10 bases match TRBD2. The CDR3 totals 18 residues. Per germline, CDR1 MNHEY and CDR2 SMNVEV (reference sequence). With 5 bases clipped from V and 2 bases from J, the junction kept 15 bases outside the gene matches. Written as DNA, the CDR3 is TGTGCCAGCAGTGGCCGGGATGATAGGACTAGCGGTCCCTACGAGCAGTACTTC. Translation: CASSGRDDRTSGPYEQYF.

As concerns this clone: An end of the junction differs from the germline gene, which may be a read error. The chain combines TRBV6-1 with TRBJ1-1; TRBD1 agrees at 8 bases. Germline V CDR1 and CDR2: MNHNS, SASEGT. This CDR3 comprises 15 residues. CDR3 nucleotide sequence: TGTGCCAGCAGTGGGGACAGGTCGTTGGACCCGCGTGTGATCTTT. Translated: CASSGDRSLDPRVIF.

J is TRBJ2-5 and V is TRBV29-1; 9 bases are a match to TRBD1. Trimming at V came to 2 bases and at J to 7 bases, leaving 8 bases not matched to a gene. This CDR3 region has 14 residues. The germline V gene encodes CDR1 SQVTM and CDR2 ANQGSEA. The CDR3 sequence is CSVEPDRGGGTQYF. The CDR3 nucleotides are TGCAGCGTTGAACCGGACAGGGGAGGTGGGACCCAGTACTTC.

V gene TRBV18 combines with J gene TRBJ1-2; 8 nucleotides match TRBD1. V gave up 6 bases and J gave up 4 bases; unmatched junction bases: 4. The CDR3 consists of 13 residues. Germline loops: CDR1 KGHSH, CDR2 LQKENI. The CDR3 DNA is TGTGCCAGCTCCCTTGACAGGGGCTATGGCTACACCTTC. Encoded protein: CASSLDRGYGYTF.

The table lists this clone with a count of one. The chain is built from TRBV5-6 and TRBJ2-1; 14 nucleotides align to TRBD2. With 2 bases clipped from V and 5 bases from J, the junction kept 3 bases outside the gene matches. This CDR3 is built from 16 residues. The germline gives CDR1 SGHDT, CDR2 YYEEEE. The chain's CDR3 is CASSFRTSGGNNEQFF. CDR3 coding DNA: TGTGCCAGCAGCTTCCGGACTAGCGGGGGGAACAATGAGCAGTTCTTC.

Note on this clone: The sample carries other DNA sequences with the same CDR3. The chain combines TRBV5-1 with TRBJ2-7; D perhaps matches TRBD1 (5 bases). V was trimmed by 0 bases and J by 5 bases, leaving 6 bases between them. This CDR3 contains 12 residues. The germline V gene encodes CDR1 SGHRS and CDR2 YFSETQ. CDR3 coding DNA: TGCGCCAGCAGCTTGGTAGGGGACGAGCAGTACTTC. Translation gives CASSLVGDEQYF.

The genes are TRBV6-6 and TRBJ2-7, with 8 bases matching TRBD1. CDR3 length: 13 residues. With 5 bases clipped from V and 4 bases from J, the junction kept 4 bases outside the gene matches. Germline values: CDR1 MNHNY, CDR2 SVGAGI (reference sequence). CDR3 amino acids: CASSQGARYEQYF. The CDR3 DNA sequence: TGTGCCAGCAGTCAGGGGGCGCGGTACGAGCAGTACTTC.

This chain joins TRBV18 and TRBJ2-3, with unresolved D. V was cut by 0 bases and J by 2 bases, with 6 bases left in between. This CDR3 has 14 residues. In germline, CDR1 is KGHSH, CDR2 LQKENI. CDR3: CASSPPVLTDTQYF. CDR3 bases: TGTGCCAGCTCACCACCGGTACTCACAGATACGCAGTATTTT.

The chain is built from TRBV28 and TRBJ2-7; the D call may be TRBD1 or TRBD2 (5 bases each). The CDR3 has 14 residues. V lost 3 bases to trimming and J lost 0 bases, with 9 bases between them. Germline V gene lookup returns CDR1 MDHEN and CDR2 SYDVKM. The CDR3 reads CASSFRESSYEQYF. In DNA form, the CDR3 reads TGTGCCAGCAGTTTCAGGGAGAGCTCCTACGAGCAGTACTTC. Looking up the rest from reference TRBV28 and TRBJ2-7 gives the full variable domain: DVKVTQSSRYLVKRTGEKVFLECVQDMDHENMFWYRQDPGLGLRLIYFSYDVKMKEKGDIPEGYSVSREKKERFSLILESASTNQTSMYLCASSFRESSYEQYFGPGTRLTVT.

On this clone: Other DNA variants within this sample encode the same CDR3. This chain uses TRBV27 with TRBJ2-7, with TRBD1 as a possible D gene (6 bases). Germline V CDR1 and CDR2: MNHEY, SMNVEV (reference sequence). V was cut by 0 bases and J by 4 bases, with 7 bases left in between. The CDR3 has 13 residues. The CDR3 sequence is CASSLSGGYEQYF. As DNA, the CDR3 is TGTGCCAGCAGTTTATCAGGGGGTTACGAGCAGTACTTC.

V gene TRBV6-5 combines with J gene TRBJ2-2, with D possibly called TRBD1 or TRBD2 (5 bases each). V lost 4 bases and J lost 0, with 12 bases in between. The germline V gene encodes CDR1 MNHEY and CDR2 SVGAGI. CDR3 length equals 16 residues. CDR3 DNA: TGTGCCAGCAGTTTGGGGGAGCCGACGAACACCGGGGAGCTGTTTTTT. It yields the protein CASSLGEPTNTGELFF.

The rearrangement joins TRBV12-2 to TRBJ2-5; TRBD1 is the table's D call and was not checked against the DNA. TRBV12-2 is flagged as a pseudogene. The CDR3 is made up of 15 amino acids. Written as DNA, the CDR3 is TGTGCAAGTCGCTTCCCCCAGGGCTCCCAAGAGACCCAGTACTTC. This sequence encodes CASRFPQGSQETQYF.

CDR3 region: CASSPGQGLETQYF. In nucleotides, the CDR3 is TGTGCCAGCAGCCCGGGACAGGGGTTGGAGACCCAGTACTTC. The chain couples TRBV7-3 to TRBJ2-5, with 10 bases matching TRBD1. This CDR3 is built from 14 residues. V lost 5 bases and J lost 5; bases outside the gene matches: 5. Germline lookup yields CDR1 SGHTA and CDR2 FQGTGA.

V and J are TRBV2 and TRBJ2-1; 7 bases fit TRBD1. The V segment lost 8 bases and the J segment 6 bases; nucleotides outside the gene matches: 7. CDR3 size: 13 residues. Germline V lookup: CDR1 SNHLY, CDR2 FYNNEI. DNA for the CDR3: TGTGCCAGCTTAAGGGGGCTTCTCAATGAGCAGTTCTTC. Encoded protein: CASLRGLLNEQFF.

The DNA for the CDR3 is TGTGCCAGCAGCAAGACAGCCTCGGAGACCCAGTACTTC. It translates to CASSKTASETQYF. The chain employs TRBV27 and TRBJ2-5, with D tentatively TRBD1 (5 bases). The germline V gene encodes CDR1 MNHEY and CDR2 SMNVEV (reference sequence). CDR3 length equals 13 residues. V was cut by 6 bases and J by 5 bases, with 13 bases left in between.

The V gene is TRBV27, the J gene TRBJ2-4, with 8 bases identical to TRBD1. Germline V gene data show CDR1 as MNHEY and CDR2 as SMNVEV (reference sequence). V shed 3 bases and J 5 bases; nucleotides not matched to a gene: 3. The CDR3 runs 14 residues. For the CDR3, the DNA is TGTGCCAGCAGTTTCCTGGGACAGGAAAACATTCAGTACTTC. Translating it yields CASSFLGQENIQYF.

V is TRBV27 and J is TRBJ1-5, with D maybe TRBD1 (6 bases). The germline V gene has CDR1 MNHEY and CDR2 SMNVEV (reference sequence). CDR3 length: 14 residues. V gave up 6 bases and J gave up 7 bases, with 16 bases separating them. The CDR3 DNA is TGTGCCAGCAGCCATCGAACAGGGAACCAGCCCCAGCATTTT. Protein sequence: CASSHRTGNQPQHF.

The chain employs TRBV6-5 and TRBJ2-2; D call uncertain. In germline, CDR1 is MNHEY, CDR2 SVGAGI. This CDR3 contains 14 residues. The V gene lost 6 bases and the J gene lost 4 bases, with 12 bases spanning the gap. CDR3: CASRQPGGTGELFF. The CDR3 bases are TGTGCCAGCAGGCAGCCTGGCGGCACCGGGGAGCTGTTTTTT.

The genes are TRBV28 and TRBJ2-7; TRBD2 is a possible D gene (6 bases). There are 14 residues in the CDR3. The germline V and J ends were trimmed by 5 bases and 0 bases, with 11 bases remaining between them. Germline V gene data show CDR1 as MDHEN and CDR2 as SYDVKM. As DNA, the CDR3 is TGTGCCAGCAGTCCCGGGGGAAGCTCCTACGAGCAGTACTTC. It codes for CASSPGGSSYEQYF.

The V call is TRBV5-6, the J call TRBJ2-1; D not resolved. The CDR3 consists of 12 residues. Trimming took 4 bases from V and 7 from J, leaving 9 bases between them. In germline, CDR1 is SGHDT, CDR2 YYEEEE. The CDR3 DNA sequence: TGTGCCAGCAGCGCCAAGTGGAATGAGCAGTTCTTC. This encodes CASSAKWNEQFF.

J is TRBJ2-7 and V is TRBV4-1; D possibly corresponds to TRBD1 (6 bases). This CDR3 is built from 22 residues. The germline CDR1 and CDR2 sequences are MGHRA and YSYEKL. V lost 0 bases to trimming and J lost 4 bases, with 34 bases between them. The CDR3 sequence: CASSQDGTPYRLSQGKSYEQYF. The CDR3 region has the DNA TGCGCCAGCAGCCAAGACGGGACACCGTATCGCCTATCCCAGGGTAAGTCATACGAGCAGTACTTC.

The V call is TRBV29-1, the J call TRBJ1-3; tentative D call: TRBD1 (5 bases). V lost 4 bases and J 0 bases, leaving 13 bases between the germline ends. CDR1 is SQVTM and CDR2 is ANQGSEA in the germline V gene. The CDR3 extends over 15 amino acids. This chain's CDR3 is CSVGGPNNSGNTIYF. In DNA, the CDR3 is TGCAGCGTTGGGGGACCTAACAACTCTGGAAACACCATATATTTT.

CDR3 amino acids: CASSQDPPRGPEGLDYEQYF. DNA for the CDR3: TGCGCCAGCAGCCAAGACCCCCCTCGGGGACCCGAGGGTTTGGATTACGAGCAGTACTTC. The V call is TRBV4-3, the J call TRBJ2-7; the D call may be TRBD1 or TRBD2 (5 bases each). There are 20 residues in the CDR3. Looked up from germline, CDR1 is LGHNA and CDR2 is YSLEER. Between the trimmed V and J ends, which lost 0 bases and 4 bases, there was a span of 28 bases.